This TCR beta chain is drawn from a study of T-cell memory formation after mild COVID-19. In TCRdb, the 5' RACE reads were re-called with MiXCR into one record per CDR3 protein. The sample has 300,000 to 350,000 distinct CDR3 sequences, roughly 13% seen once. The germline V and J ends were trimmed by 4 bases and 0 bases, with 22 bases remaining between them. Germline V gene lookup returns CDR1 SGHRS and CDR2 YFSETQ. The CDR3 runs 18 residues. Findings and limits, study-wide: Clones contracting day 15 to 85 were balanced CD4/CD8; later expanders leaned CD4+. Several responding clones turned up in pre-infection memory, indicating that cross-reactive memory may have taken part.

On this clonotype: Its antigen is as yet unknown.

The sequence was obtained from a man younger than 35 who had mild COVID-19 (a few samples of this study predate the infection). Cell type and time point are not known. Sequenced: PBMCs or a T cell subset sorted from them (not recorded which). The chain combines TRBV5-1 with TRBJ1-1, with D perhaps matching TRBD1 (5 bases). The CDR3: CASSPGAGPTYLNTEAFF. CDR3 in DNA: TGCGCCAGCAGCCCCGGGGCAGGGCCTACCTACTTGAACACTGAAGCTTTCTTT.